This TCR beta chain was obtained from a study of T cell repertoires in cytomegalovirus infection. Study conclusions and caveats: Summed frequency of shared TCR beta families picked out CMV carriers who also had the relevant HLA.

Points on this clonotype: As yet, its antigen is unknown.

One entry per CDR3 protein, called by TCRdb with MiXCR from the reads. The top ten clones hold 10% to 15% of a sample with about 310,000 distinct CDR3 sequences, more than 20% of them seen once. Here the sequenced sample was cultured PBMCs, taken from culture after CMV antigen stimulation. The TCR originated in a human donor in good health (CMV status not recorded). Some clones in this sample may be carry-over from other donors' samples.

The CDR3 DNA reads as TGTGCCAGCATTCCAGCTCCCTCCTACGAGCAGTACTTC. Translating it yields CASIPAPSYEQYF. V is TRBV6-2 or TRBV6-3 and J is TRBJ2-7, with no clear D. This CDR3 is built from 13 residues. Germline-derived CDR1 and CDR2 are MNHEY and SVGEGT. V was pared by 7 bases and J by 0 bases, with 10 bases between.